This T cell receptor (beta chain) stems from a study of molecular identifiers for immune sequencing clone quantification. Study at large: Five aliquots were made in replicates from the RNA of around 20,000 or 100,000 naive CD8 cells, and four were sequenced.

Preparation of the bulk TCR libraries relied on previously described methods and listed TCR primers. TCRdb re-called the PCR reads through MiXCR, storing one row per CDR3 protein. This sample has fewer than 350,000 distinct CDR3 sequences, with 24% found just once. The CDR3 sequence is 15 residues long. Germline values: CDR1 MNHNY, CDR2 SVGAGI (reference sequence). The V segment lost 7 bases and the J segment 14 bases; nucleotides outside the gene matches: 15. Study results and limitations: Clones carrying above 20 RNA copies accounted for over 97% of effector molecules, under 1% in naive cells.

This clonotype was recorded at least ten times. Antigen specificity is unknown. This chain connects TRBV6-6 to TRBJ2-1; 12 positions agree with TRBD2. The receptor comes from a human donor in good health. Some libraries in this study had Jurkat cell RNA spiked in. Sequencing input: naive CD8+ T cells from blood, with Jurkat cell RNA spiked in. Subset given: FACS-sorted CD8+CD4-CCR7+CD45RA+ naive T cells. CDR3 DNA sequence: TGTGCCAGCAATCCTTTGAGTTGGACTAGCGGGATAAAGTTCTTC. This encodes CASNPLSWTSGIKFF.